One sample yielded the 5 T cell receptor beta chains listed below, sequenced in a study of T-cell reconstitution after alpha-beta-depleted transplantation in children (dated by TCRdb to 2016 to 2017). Library prep was done by PCR. The instrument given in TCRdb is Illumina HiSeq 2500. Molecular barcoding was employed in the preparation of TCR libraries, with unique molecular identifiers being used to normalize TCRbeta repertoire quantification. In TCRdb, the public reads were trimmed at Q25 with fastp and aligned with MiXCR, with productive beta chains retained. A single entry per CDR3 protein holds the most common genes and DNA from its merged rows. For this sample the table gives under 400,000 distinct CDR3 sequences, of which around 25% were detected only once. 9.5% to 12% of the sample comes from the top ten. The treatment or condition label on this specimen signifies: allogeneic hematopoietic cell transplantation with graft depleted of TCRalphabeta T cells and CD19 B cells.

This specimen was PBMCs, mostly from graft donor cells, taken 180 days after TCRalphabeta/CD19-depleted stem cell transplant. The receptors were gathered from a male patient between 5 and 17 years old who had a stem cell transplant for acute lymphoblastic leukemia, so the T cells may come from the graft donor.

This clonotype was seen a handful of times. The V and J genes are TRBV5-5 and TRBJ2-7, with TRBD2 as a possible D gene (7 bases). Looked up from germline, CDR1 is SGHKS and CDR2 is YYEKEE (reference sequence). The V gene lost 1 base and the J gene lost 3 bases, with 11 bases spanning the gap. The CDR3 has 14 amino acids. CDR3 nucleotide sequence: TGTGCCAGCAGCTTGTGGGAGGGGGACTACGAGCAGTACTTC. It translates to CASSLWEGDYEQYF.

The chain is built from TRBV27 and TRBJ2-1; D gene unclear. The germline V gene encodes CDR1 MNHEY and CDR2 SMNVEV (reference sequence). The germline V and J ends were trimmed by 2 bases and 9 bases, with 11 bases remaining between them. This CDR3 comprises 13 residues. In DNA form, the CDR3 reads TGTGCCAGCAGTTTAGGGGAAGCCGGTGAGCAGTTCTTC. Encoded protein: CASSLGEAGEQFF.

This clonotype was seen more than once but under ten times. The chain uses TRBV12-3 or TRBV12-4 and TRBJ2-1; a possible D gene is TRBD2 (5 bases). The V end was cut by 3 bases, the J end by 4 bases, with 10 bases between. This CDR3 region has 14 residues. Written as DNA, the CDR3 is TGTGCCAGCAGTTTCCTTCGGGGTTACAATGAGCAGTTCTTC. Translation: CASSFLRGYNEQFF.

The rearrangement joins TRBV25-1 to TRBJ2-7; TRBD1 matches 7 bases. CDR1 and CDR2 (germline): MGHDK, SYGVNS. The length of the CDR3 is 15 residues. The V segment lost 6 bases and the J segment 3 bases; nucleotides outside the gene matches: 11. CDR3 amino acids: CASRPTGTALYEQYF. CDR3 bases: TGTGCCAGCAGGCCGACCGGGACAGCTCTCTACGAGCAGTACTTC.

In this sample, this clonotype turned up many times. The genes are TRBV15 and TRBJ2-5; TRBD1 aligns across 10 bases. From germline, CDR1 is LNHNV and CDR2 YYDKDF (reference sequence). The CDR3 extends over 14 amino acids. The V gene end was trimmed by 8 bases and the J gene end by 2 bases; junction bases not matched to a gene: 5. CDR3 sequence: CATARDRGQETQYF. CDR3 nucleotide sequence: TGTGCCACCGCGAGGGACAGGGGACAAGAGACCCAGTACTTC.